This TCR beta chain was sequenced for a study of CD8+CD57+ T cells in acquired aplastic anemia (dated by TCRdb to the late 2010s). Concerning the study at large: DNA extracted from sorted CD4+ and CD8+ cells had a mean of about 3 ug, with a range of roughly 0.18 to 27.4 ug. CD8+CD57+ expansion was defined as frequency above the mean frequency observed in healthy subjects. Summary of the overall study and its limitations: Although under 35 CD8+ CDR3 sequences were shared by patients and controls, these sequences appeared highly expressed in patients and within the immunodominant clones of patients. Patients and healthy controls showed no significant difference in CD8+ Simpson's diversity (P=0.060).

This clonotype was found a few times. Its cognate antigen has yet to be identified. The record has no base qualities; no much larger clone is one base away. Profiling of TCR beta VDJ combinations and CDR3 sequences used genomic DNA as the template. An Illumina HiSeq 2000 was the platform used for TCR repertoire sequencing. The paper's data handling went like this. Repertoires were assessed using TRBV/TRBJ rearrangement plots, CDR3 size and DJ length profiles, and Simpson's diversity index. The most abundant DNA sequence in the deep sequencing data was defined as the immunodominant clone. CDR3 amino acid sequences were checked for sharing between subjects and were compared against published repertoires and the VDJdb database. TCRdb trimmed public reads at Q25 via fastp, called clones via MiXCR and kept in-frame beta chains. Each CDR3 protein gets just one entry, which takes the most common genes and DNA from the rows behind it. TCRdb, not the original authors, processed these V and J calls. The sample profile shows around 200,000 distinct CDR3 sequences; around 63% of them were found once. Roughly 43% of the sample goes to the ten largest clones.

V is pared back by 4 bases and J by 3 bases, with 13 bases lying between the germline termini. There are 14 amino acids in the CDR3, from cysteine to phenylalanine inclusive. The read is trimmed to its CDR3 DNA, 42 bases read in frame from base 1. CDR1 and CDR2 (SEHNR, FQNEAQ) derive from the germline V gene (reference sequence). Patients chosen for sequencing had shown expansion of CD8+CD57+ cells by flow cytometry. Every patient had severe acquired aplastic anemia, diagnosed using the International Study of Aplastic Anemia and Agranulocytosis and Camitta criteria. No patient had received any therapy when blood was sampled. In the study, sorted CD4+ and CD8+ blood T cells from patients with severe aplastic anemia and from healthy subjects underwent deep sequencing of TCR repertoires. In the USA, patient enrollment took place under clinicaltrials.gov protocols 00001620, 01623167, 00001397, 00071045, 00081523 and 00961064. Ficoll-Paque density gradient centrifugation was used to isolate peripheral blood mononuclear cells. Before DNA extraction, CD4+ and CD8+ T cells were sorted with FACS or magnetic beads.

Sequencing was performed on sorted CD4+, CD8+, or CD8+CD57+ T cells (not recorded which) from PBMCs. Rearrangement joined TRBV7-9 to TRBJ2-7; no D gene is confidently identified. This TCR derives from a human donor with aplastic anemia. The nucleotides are TGTGCCAGCAGCTCGACGGACGGAAACTACGAGCAGTACTTC. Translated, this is CASSSTDGNYEQYF.